The T cell receptor beta chain under discussion was sequenced for a study of T cell responses to AZD1222 COVID-19 vaccine. Findings and limits, study-wide: A rise in Spike-specific TCR breadth and depth followed two AZD1222 doses.

TCRdb's table, derived via immunoSEQ multiplex PCR, lists solely in-frame clones and lacks some. Counted here are about 47,000 clones, approximately 80% occurring once; the ten biggest clones make up 20% to 25%. Germline V gene data show CDR1 as SGHVS and CDR2 as FNYEAQ. CDR3 length: 11 residues. Trimming stripped 8 bases from V and 6 bases from J, with 8 bases between. In the case of this clone: The antigen remains undetermined.

Sequencing was performed on peripheral blood, taken on day 0 of MenACWY control vaccination. The chain couples TRBV7-6 to TRBJ2-1; D ambiguous. This clonotype originated in an adult in good health. This CDR3 is CASLGSNEQFF. CDR3 sequence (DNA): TGTGCCAGCCTGGGATCCAATGAGCAGTTCTTC.